This is a list of T cell receptor beta chains from one sample in a study of shared clonotypes between healthy human individuals. The table came from immunoSEQ multiplex PCR; TCRdb's copy has only in-frame clones and leaves some out. The data show roughly 2,000,000 clones, about 94% seen once. Material: naive CD8+ T cells from PBMCs. These receptors were collected from a man younger than 35 in good health. Some clones in this sample may be carry-over from other donors' samples. The CDR3 runs from the conserved cysteine through the conserved F or W. A D gene is named only where the DNA matches it firmly. Size is stated for part of the rows, as once, few or many counts, or as a class when the clone is expanded.

v_gene	abundance	d_gene	j_gene	CDR3aa	CDR3nt
TRBV11-1	NA	NA	TRBJ2-3	CASSPTPPEIHGEDTQYF	TGTGCCAGCAGCCCAACGCCCCCAGAGATCCACGGCGAAGATACGCAGTATTTT
TRBV4-3	NA	NA	TRBJ2-7	CASSQSVRAYEQYF	TGCGCCAGCAGCCAAAGCGTCAGGGCCTACGAGCAGTACTTC
TRBV28	NA	TRBD1	TRBJ2-4	CASSEDRADKNIQYF	TGTGCCAGCAGCGAGGACAGGGCGGACAAAAACATTCAGTACTTC
TRBV7-9	few	NA	TRBJ2-7	CASSSTVYEQYF	TGTGCCAGCAGCTCGACAGTCTACGAGCAGTACTTC
TRBV7-9	NA	NA	TRBJ2-5	CASSLGSRETETQYF	TGTGCCAGCAGCTTAGGATCGAGGGAGACAGAGACCCAGTACTTC
TRBV27	NA	NA	TRBJ2-1	CASSTGTAPTEQFF	TGTGCCAGCAGTACCGGGACGGCCCCGACTGAGCAGTTCTTC
TRBV5-1	NA	NA	TRBJ1-2	CASSSRQKYGYTF	TGCGCCAGCAGCTCCCGACAGAAATATGGCTACACCTTC
TRBV29-1	once	NA	TRBJ2-2	CSVVKFGTSNTGELFF	TGCAGCGTTGTAAAATTTGGGACTTCGAACACCGGGGAGCTGTTTTTT
TRBV27	NA	TRBD2	TRBJ2-1	CASSRLAGGPGRNEQFF	TGTGCCAGCAGCCGACTAGCGGGAGGGCCGGGGCGGAATGAGCAGTTCTTC
TRBV27	NA	NA	TRBJ2-1	CASSLSPIHNEQFF	TGTGCCAGCAGTTTATCGCCTATCCACAATGAGCAGTTCTTC
TRBV7-9	NA	NA	TRBJ2-7	CASSVFESSYEQYF	TGTGCCAGCAGCGTATTCGAGAGCTCCTACGAGCAGTACTTC
TRBV30	NA	TRBD2	TRBJ2-7	CAWSEPGTSGMGYEQYF	TGTGCCTGGAGCGAACCCGGGACTAGCGGGATGGGGTACGAGCAGTACTTC
TRBV11-1	NA	TRBD2	TRBJ2-5	CASSFGYGGELPETQYF	TGTGCCAGCAGCTTTGGTTACGGGGGGGAGCTCCCAGAGACCCAGTACTTC
TRBV7-9	NA	NA	TRBJ2-7	CASSFPDSSYEQYF	TGTGCCAGCAGCTTTCCGGACAGCTCCTACGAGCAGTACTTC
TRBV27	NA	NA	TRBJ1-2	CASSLLGGIEAYGYTF	TGTGCCAGCAGTTTACTCGGGGGAATTGAAGCCTATGGCTACACCTTC
TRBV7-9	NA	NA	TRBJ2-1	CASSLGPRMGQFF	TGTGCCAGCAGCTTGGGACCCCGCATGGGGCAGTTCTTC
TRBV4-1	NA	NA	TRBJ2-2	CASSQDLNTGELFF	TGCGCCAGCAGCCAAGACTTGAACACCGGGGAGCTGTTTTTT